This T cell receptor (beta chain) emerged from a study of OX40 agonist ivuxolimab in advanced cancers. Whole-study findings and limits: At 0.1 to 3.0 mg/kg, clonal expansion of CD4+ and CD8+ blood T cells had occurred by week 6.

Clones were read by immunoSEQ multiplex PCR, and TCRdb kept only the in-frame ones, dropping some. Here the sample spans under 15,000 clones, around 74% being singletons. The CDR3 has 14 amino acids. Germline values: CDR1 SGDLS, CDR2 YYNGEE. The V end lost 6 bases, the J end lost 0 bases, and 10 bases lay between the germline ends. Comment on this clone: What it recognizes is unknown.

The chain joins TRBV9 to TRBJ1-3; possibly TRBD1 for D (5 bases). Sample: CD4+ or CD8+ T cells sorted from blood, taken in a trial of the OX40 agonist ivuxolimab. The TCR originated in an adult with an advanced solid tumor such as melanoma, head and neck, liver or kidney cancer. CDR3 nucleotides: TGTGCCAGCACCGGACAAGCCTCTGGAAACACCATATATTTT. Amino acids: CASTGQASGNTIYF.